Ten or more counts support the clone carrying this T cell receptor beta chain. Its matching antigen is unknown. Points from the study as a whole: The larger-cohort validation was restricted to a single TCR beta V-J rearrangement rather than whole repertoires. Greatest tumor Treg TCR overlap was with tumor naive CD4+ cells. Tumor memory CD4+ T cell TCR gene usage clustered with blood and lymph node memory CD4+ cells and lymph node naive CD4+ cells.

Full-length variable regions came from constant-region reverse primers plus semi-nested Nested Universal Primer A PCR. TCRdb re-analysed the 5' RACE reads in MiXCR, keeping a single row per CDR3 protein. The sample has tens of thousands of distinct CDR3 sequences, around 30% seen once; the top ten hold roughly 2.2%. The CDR3 is 12 residues long. V lost 6 bases to trimming and J lost 4 bases, with 9 bases between them. CDR1 and CDR2 from the germline V gene are ENHRY and SYGVKD. The chain employs TRBV10-3 and TRBJ2-5; D ambiguous. The TCR sequence derives from a female donor with breast cancer. Sample: tumor-infiltrating naive CD4+ T cells sorted from the breast tumor. Subset in this sample: naive CD4+ T cells, CD4+CD45RA+CD25-. CDR3 amino acids: CAISRPGETQYF. In DNA, the CDR3 is TGTGCCATCAGCCGCCCGGGAGAGACCCAGTACTTC.